This T cell receptor beta chain appears in the sequencing data of a study of memory CD4+ T cells and cytomegalovirus serostatus. Study-level background: Of the healthy Belgian adults, fewer than 10 were CMV seropositive and 24 seronegative.

In the original analysis: Out-of-frame sequences were removed, leaving 2,204,828 distinct TCRbeta sequences. Clones were sequenced by immunoSEQ multiplex PCR, and TCRdb holds only the in-frame ones, with some missing. V, J and clone size are taken as reported in that table, and D and trimming were inferred from the DNA itself. The sample lists tens of thousands of clones, roughly 80% occurring once. Study-wide points: Of under 200 reported CMV TCRbeta sequences, roughly 70 were found in memory CD4+ repertoires.

V gave up 4 bases and J gave up 8 bases; unmatched junction bases: 5. The CDR3 totals 14 residues. CDR1 MNHNS and CDR2 SASEGT come from the germline V gene. The sort gate was single viable CD3+CD4+CD8-CD45RO+ cells for memory CD4+ T cells. Remarks on this clone: Its matching antigen is unknown.

The sequenced sample was memory CD4+ T cells from blood. This sequence originates from an adult in good health and CMV-seronegative. The rearrangement uses TRBV6-1 and TRBJ1-6, with 7 bases that match TRBD1. This CDR3 reads CASSVGQNYSPLHF. DNA of the CDR3: TGTGCCAGCAGTGTGGGACAGAACTATTCACCCCTCCACTTT.